This T cell receptor (beta chain) comes out of a study of technical replicates of blood from a handful of donors (dated by TCRdb to about 2017). The library was produced with the immunoSEQ multiplex PCR assay. Entries here come from immuneACCESS through TCRdb and include only in-frame sequences with V and J called. Some clones fail to appear in such tables; in the studies checked, an unresolved V gene covers under half of the shortfall, and the cause of the remainder is unknown. This sample is represented by around 80,000 clones; 89% of them were singletons. The ten largest account for under 0.5% of the sample. The V and J ends are trimmed by 7 bases and 4 bases, leaving 13 bases between them. The germline V gene gives CDR1 as SQVTM and CDR2 as ANQGSEA. From its cysteine to its phenylalanine, the CDR3 spans 12 amino acids. Only the CDR3 DNA is retained, 36 bases long and in frame from the first base.

Comment on this clone: This clone's antigen is unknown. No base-level quality is on record; no much larger clone is a single base apart.

The sequenced sample consisted of T cells isolated from PBMCs. The sequence was collected from a human donor in good health. The rearranged segments are TRBV29-1 and TRBJ1-2; D gene: possibly TRBD1, on 6 matching bases. The nucleotide sequence is TGCAGCGGCCAAGGGGGAACCTATGGCTACACCTTC. Protein translation: CSGQGGTYGYTF.